This paragraph reports one T cell receptor (beta chain). This record comes from a study of blood T cell repertoires in COVID-19. Study context: T cells, B-cell-depleted T cells, or PBMCs supplied cDNA or gDNA.

Repertoires were generated with immunoSEQ multiplex PCR, while TCRdb's copy carries only in-frame clones and drops some. The data show 150,000 to 200,000 clones, 80% seen once. Recovered Cohort 3 donors showed two negative PCRs, clearance, or symptom resolution. This receptor was obtained from a woman aged 55-70 years who had recovered from COVID-19. The sample consisted of PBMCs or T cells enriched from blood (not recorded which).

CDR3 amino acids: CASSWGRQGLSSYEQYF. CDR3 in DNA: TGTGCCAGCAGCTGGGGGCGACAGGGGCTAAGCTCCTACGAGCAGTACTTC. The chain recombines TRBV5-5 with TRBJ2-7, with 8 bases identical to TRBD1. V lost 3 bases, J lost 0 bases, and 11 bases stayed unmatched. Germline CDR1 SGHKS, CDR2 YYEKEE (reference sequence). There are 17 residues in the CDR3.